These 17 T cell receptor beta chains were all obtained from the same sample, sequenced in a study of cytomegalovirus exposure and HLA in healthy donors. Primers: 60 Vbeta forward and 13 Jbeta reverse. Generated by immunoSEQ multiplex PCR, the TCRdb table keeps only in-frame clones and is missing some. The sample gives about 150,000 clones, 80% to 90% of which show up once; over 2% is in the top ten. Specimen: PBMCs. The receptors derive from a man aged 30-40 years in good health and CMV-seropositive.

The chain is built from TRBV21-1 and TRBJ2-3; the table assigns TRBD1, which was not confirmed against the DNA. TRBV21-1 is shown as a pseudogene. CDR3 length equals 13 residues. The DNA of the CDR3 is TGTGCCAGCAGCAAAGGGGGCAGCGATACGCAGTATTTT. Translated, it gives CASSKGGSDTQYF.

CDR3: CASTPRGWTDTQYF. CDR3 in DNA: TGTGCCAGCACTCCAAGGGGTTGGACAGATACGCAGTATTTT. The chain joins TRBV6-1 to TRBJ2-3; tentatively, D is TRBD1 (5 bases). The CDR3 totals 14 residues. The V end was cut by 7 bases, the J end by 3 bases, with 14 bases between. Germline V gives CDR1 MNHNS, CDR2 SASEGT.

V is TRBV27 and J is TRBJ2-2; D gene ambiguous. The CDR3 loop spans 15 amino acids. Trimming left V 4 bases short and J 0 bases short, with 9 bases between. Germline V lookup: CDR1 MNHEY, CDR2 SMNVEV (reference sequence). The CDR3 nucleotides are TGTGCCAGCAGTTCGCACAAGACGAACACCGGGGAGCTGTTTTTT. Encoded protein: CASSSHKTNTGELFF.

The V and J genes are TRBV7-8 and TRBJ2-7; 12 bases agree with TRBD2. Losses at the gene ends were 5 bases for V and 4 bases for J; bases not matched to a gene: 6. The CDR3 is 15 residues long. The V gene's germline CDR1 is SGHVS and CDR2 FQNEAQ. The CDR3 nucleotides are TGTGCCAGCAGCGCACTAGCGGGAGGAGTGTACGAGCAGTACTTC. It encodes CASSALAGGVYEQYF.

This clone was observed a few times. The chain couples TRBV6-5 to TRBJ1-1; TRBD1 agrees at 10 bases. CDR1 and CDR2 (germline): MNHEY, SVGAGI. V shed 2 bases, J shed 3 bases, and the junction held 6 bases outside the gene matches. The CDR3 runs to 16 residues. The CDR3 sequence is CASSYTRTGGYTEAFF. The DNA for the CDR3 is TGTGCCAGCAGTTACACACGGACAGGGGGGTACACTGAAGCTTTCTTT.

The chain is built from TRBV7-9 and TRBJ2-3, with D uncertain. Trimming cost V 1 base and J 1 base, with 9 bases left between them. CDR1 is SEHNR and CDR2 is FQNEAQ in the germline V gene (reference sequence). The CDR3 length is 15 residues. CDR3 region: CASSLGAYGTDTQYF. CDR3 sequence (DNA): TGTGCCAGCAGCTTAGGGGCCTACGGCACAGATACGCAGTATTTT. The entire variable domain, with the rest obtained from reference TRBV7-9 and TRBJ2-3, is as follows: DTGVSQNPRHKITKRGQNVTFRCDPISEHNRLYWYRQTLGQGPEFLTYFQNEAQLEKSRLLSDRFSAERPKGSFSTLEIQRTEQGDSAMYLCASSLGAYGTDTQYFGPGTRLTVL.

To note about this clone: This CDR3 fails to terminate in the conserved phenylalanine or tryptophan, so it likely reflects a read error. The V gene is TRBV25-1, the J gene TRBJ2-2; D unclear. This CDR3 region has 15 residues. The germline CDR1 and CDR2 sequences are MGHDK and SYGVNS. The CDR3 nucleotides read TGTGCCAGCAGTGATGGACGGCCGAACGCCGGGGAGCTGTTTGTT. It yields the protein CASSDGRPNAGELFV.

The chain joins TRBV15 to TRBJ2-5; 7 bases fit TRBD1. The junction had 8 bases not matched to a gene; V was cut back by 1 base and J by 3 bases. Germline loops: CDR1 LNHNV, CDR2 YYDKDF (reference sequence). This CDR3 is built from 16 residues. The CDR3 DNA follows: TGTGCCACCAGCAGAGGGGGGACAGTCCGAAAAGAGACCCAGTACTTC. It specifies CATSRGGTVRKETQYF. The full variable domain, with the rest looked up from reference TRBV15 and TRBJ2-5, is DAMVIQNPRYQVTQFGKPVTLSCSQTLNHNVMYWYQQKSSQAPKLLFHYYDKDFNNEADTPDNFQSRRPNTSFCFLDIRSPGLGDTAMYLCATSRGGTVRKETQYFGPGTRLLVL.

The chain links TRBV23-1 to TRBJ1-5, with 7 bases identical to TRBD1. TRBV23-1 is recorded as an ORF, its role being uncertain. This CDR3 region has 16 residues. The trim removed 2 bases at V and 0 bases at J, leaving 4 bases unmatched. The CDR3 nucleotides read TGCGCCAGCAGTCAACAAACAGGGGATAGCAATCAGCCCCAGCATTTT. Residues: CASSQQTGDSNQPQHF.

This chain links TRBV4-2 with TRBJ1-2; 9 bases match TRBD1. The V gene's germline CDR1 is LGHNA and CDR2 YNFKEQ. The V gene end was trimmed by 2 bases and the J gene end by 8 bases; junction bases not matched to a gene: 6. There are 14 residues in the CDR3. CDR3: CASSQIQGAGGYTF. The CDR3 DNA follows: TGTGCCAGCAGCCAAATACAGGGGGCTGGCGGCTACACCTTC.

The rearrangement links TRBV7-2 to TRBJ1-4, with D unresolved. Germline V gene lookup returns CDR1 SGHTA and CDR2 FQGNSA. There are 14 residues in the CDR3. The V gene lost 5 bases and the J gene lost 10 bases, with 17 bases spanning the gap. The CDR3 here is CASSPTRWGGKLFF. The CDR3, as DNA: TGTGCCAGCAGCCCGACTAGATGGGGTGGAAAACTGTTTTTT.

This clone has a single count. The genes are TRBV28 and TRBJ2-7; 8 nucleotides align to TRBD2. V shed 6 bases, J shed 5 bases, and the junction held 6 bases outside the gene matches. This CDR3 region has 13 residues. Germline values: CDR1 MDHEN, CDR2 SYDVKM. CDR3 amino acids: CASRPGGAHEQYV. Here the CDR3 DNA reads TGTGCCAGCAGGCCGGGGGGGGCGCACGAGCAGTACGTC.

The chain links TRBV7-2 to TRBJ1-2; 10 positions agree with TRBD1. CDR1 SGHTA and CDR2 FQGNSA come from the germline V gene. The CDR3 runs to 14 residues. After removal of 5 bases from V and 5 bases from J, the junction contained 5 bases not matched to a gene. Here the CDR3 DNA reads TGTGCCAGCAGCCCCGGGACAGGGGAATATGGCTACACCTTC. Amino acids: CASSPGTGEYGYTF. The full variable domain, rest sourced from reference TRBV7-2 and TRBJ1-2, is GAGVSQSPSNKVTEKGKDVELRCDPISGHTALYWYRQSLGQGLEFLIYFQGNSAPDKSGLPSDRFSAERTGGSVSTLTIQRTQQEDSAVYLCASSPGTGEYGYTFGSGTRLTVV.

The V call is TRBV5-1, the J call TRBJ2-7; 9 nucleotides match TRBD1. Germline V gives CDR1 SGHRS, CDR2 YFSETQ. The CDR3 extends over 15 amino acids. J gave up 4 bases and V 4 bases, and 9 bases lay outside the gene matches. The CDR3 nucleotides read TGCGCCAGCAGCCCGTCGGGACAGGGTGGATACGAGCAGTACTTC. Translating gives CASSPSGQGGYEQYF.

This clone appeared a single time. The chain couples TRBV7-2 to TRBJ2-3, with 7 bases identical to TRBD2. The ends lost 3 bases at V and 2 bases at J; junction bases unmatched: 5. The germline CDR1 and CDR2 sequences are SGHTA and FQGNSA. The CDR3 is 15 amino acids. The CDR3 nucleotides are TGTGCCAGCAGCTTCGGGAGGTATAACACAGATACGCAGTATTTT. Residues: CASSFGRYNTDTQYF.

This chain connects TRBV18 to TRBJ1-4; D not certain. V lost 6 bases and J 8 bases, leaving 13 bases between the germline ends. Germline values: CDR1 KGHSH, CDR2 LQKENI. CDR3 size: 13 residues. The CDR3 nucleotides read TGTGCCAGCTCCCCATCCCGCGGGGAAAAACTGTTTTTT. Protein product: CASSPSRGEKLFF. The variable domain in full, completed from reference TRBV18 and TRBJ1-4, reads NAGVMQNPRHLVRRRGQEARLRCSPMKGHSHVYWYRQLPEEGLKFMVYLQKENIIDESGMPKERFSAEFPKEGPSILRIQQVVRGDSAAYFCASSPSRGEKLFFGSGTQLSVL.

The chain recombines TRBV27 with TRBJ2-4, with TRBD2 identical over 10 bases. J gave up 9 bases and V 6 bases, and 5 bases lay outside the gene matches. This CDR3 has 13 amino acids. Germline V gene lookup returns CDR1 MNHEY and CDR2 SMNVEV (reference sequence). CDR3 nucleotides: TGTGCCAGCAGCCCGTGGACTAGCGGCATTCAGTACTTC. This encodes CASSPWTSGIQYF.